The entry that follows covers one TCR beta chain sequence. Its specific antigen is unknown. Base qualities are missing; no much larger clone stands one base away. Receptors were amplified or captured by the immunoSEQ multiplex PCR assay. Rearranged TCR beta chain sequences were amplified using the hsTCRB Kit according to the manufacturer's protocol. Sequencing of TCRB libraries was carried out on an Illumina MiSeq. The original pipeline was this. Demultiplexing, trimming and gene mapping were performed with the kit vendor's proprietary platform. TCRdb limited this immuneACCESS table to in-frame rearrangements with V and J called. A share of clones is missing; checked studies link under half to unresolved V genes, and the rest is unexplained. That table supplies the V and J calls and clone size; D and trimming were determined from the DNA. This sample holds 38,000 or so clones; about 89% were observed only once. Around 2.8% of the sample rests with the top ten.

This sample stems from a study of a mutant IDH1 vaccine in newly diagnosed glioma (dated by TCRdb to about 2021). About the investigation overall: Across visits V03 through V10, patients got a total of eight vaccinations, given in weeks 1, 3, 5, 7, 11, 15, 19 and 23. Prior to enrollment, standard therapy consisting of radiotherapy alone, temozolomide alone, or radiochemotherapy with temozolomide had been administered to patients, with the combination being received by most patients. For exploratory analyses, 25 to 30 treated patients had longitudinal TCRB deep sequencing done wherever samples were available. Of the approximately 29 treated patients, roughly 60% were male and 37.5% were female, and a mean age of approximately 40 years was recorded. In the chemotherapy-containing groups, vaccination started alongside temozolomide cycles, whereas in patients who had radiotherapy alone it started 4-6 weeks after radiotherapy. Peripheral blood samples were drawn at six visits, namely V03 (baseline), V05, V07, V10, V12 and V13.

Sequences LGHNA (CDR1) and YSLEER (CDR2) are obtained from the germline V gene. The CDR3 runs 13 residues from the cysteine to the phenylalanine. The entry retains the CDR3 DNA only, 39 bases that are in frame from base 1. V sheds 1 base and J sheds 4 bases, leaving 7 bases between their ends. According to the study, the label for this sample's time point signals: week 5, during vaccination. A 20-mer mutant IDH1 peptide at 300 micrograms in Montanide made up each vaccine dose, which was injected subcutaneously together with topical imiquimod. The donors had newly diagnosed IDH1-mutant astrocytomas of WHO grade 3 or 4 that showed loss of nuclear ATRX. The samples were drawn from NOA16, a multicentre, single-arm, open-label phase I trial in Germany that tested a mutant IDH1 peptide vaccine in humans for the first time. Genomic DNA for TCRB sequencing was extracted from EDTA blood using the DNeasy Blood and Tissue Kit.

Study-wide findings and limitations: Immune responses induced by the vaccine were seen in roughly 95% of patients across multiple MHC alleles. Pseudoprogression appeared unrelated to alterations in the top peripheral T cell clonotypes detected by TCRB sequencing. PBMC samples for TCRB deep sequencing were selected based on availability. The authors noted that analyses of patient blood samples could not be reproduced because of sample limitations.

The TCR comes from a man aged 45-60 years with glioma. Material: PBMCs, obtained from a glioma patient whose treatment included an IDH1 peptide vaccine. The rearrangement combines TRBV4-3 with TRBJ1-1, with the D segment identity uncertain. The CDR3 region has the sequence CASSQGASTEAFF. The nucleotide sequence is given as TGCGCCAGCAGCCAAGGGGCCTCCACTGAAGCTTTCTTT.